Described below is a single T cell receptor beta chain sequence and its context. These data originate in a study of blood T cell repertoires in COVID-19. J gave up 4 bases and V 0 bases, and 15 bases lay outside the gene matches. The V gene's germline CDR1 is MGHRA and CDR2 YSYEKL. The length of the CDR3 is 18 residues. Measured with immunoSEQ multiplex PCR; TCRdb has only the in-frame clones, and not every one. This table holds over 350,000 clones, 70% to 90% found once. The sample was PBMCs or T cells enriched from blood (not recorded which). This chain links TRBV4-1 with TRBJ2-7, with TRBD2 identical over 7 bases. The receptor's source is a young woman with acute COVID-19. This CDR3 reads CASSQDPSGRAVVYEQYF. The CDR3 DNA sequence: TGCGCCAGCAGCCAAGATCCTAGCGGAAGAGCGGTAGTTTACGAGCAGTACTTC.